What follows are 23 T cell receptor beta chains derived from one specimen sequenced in a study of OX40 agonist ivuxolimab in advanced cancers. The library was made by the immunoSEQ multiplex PCR assay. Not all clones reach the TCRdb copy of this immuneACCESS table, which keeps in-frame sequences only. Checked studies attribute under half of the gap to unresolved V genes and leave the rest unexplained. In this sample the table shows 30,000 to 50,000 clones, 75% to 90% of which occur a single time. Approximately 0.52% of the sample comes from the top ten. The sample here was CD4+ or CD8+ T cells sorted from blood, taken in a trial of the OX40 agonist ivuxolimab. These receptor sequences come from an adult with an advanced solid tumor such as melanoma, head and neck, liver or kidney cancer.

This rearrangement joins TRBV5-4 to TRBJ1-1; D not resolved. The CDR3 runs to 13 residues. Germline CDR1 is SGHNT and CDR2 is YYREEE (reference sequence). Trimming took 3 bases from V and 4 from J, leaving 10 bases between them. CDR3 sequence: CASSSEGGTEAFF. The DNA of the CDR3 is TGTGCCAGCAGCTCCGAAGGTGGCACTGAAGCTTTCTTT.

The table lists this clone with a count of one. The gene calls are TRBV6-1 and TRBJ1-1; D gene unclear. CDR3 length equals 14 residues. The germline V gene has CDR1 MNHNS and CDR2 SASEGT. With 0 bases removed from V and 7 bases from J, the gap between germline ends came to 12 bases. The CDR3 region is CASSEAGDGSEAFF. The DNA for the CDR3 is TGTGCCAGCAGTGAAGCTGGGGATGGGAGTGAAGCTTTCTTT.

With respect to this clone: No conserved phenylalanine or tryptophan ends this CDR3, so it is likely a read error. J is TRBJ1-6 and V is TRBV2; D not resolved. Trimming took off 4 bases at V and 0 bases at J, with 7 bases between the two ends. This CDR3 region has 15 residues. Germline-derived CDR1 and CDR2 are SNHLY and FYNNEI. This CDR3 reads CASSGSRSYNSPLHL. As DNA, the CDR3 is TGTGCCAGCAGTGGGAGTCGCTCCTATAATTCACCCCTCCACCTT.

The chain employs TRBV2 and TRBJ1-1; 7 positions agree with TRBD1. Trimming at V came to 5 bases and at J to 5 bases, leaving 8 bases not matched to a gene. Per germline, CDR1 SNHLY and CDR2 FYNNEI. This CDR3 has 14 amino acids. The CDR3 here is CASSMTGSGTEAFF. CDR3 in DNA: TGTGCCAGCAGTATGACAGGGTCGGGAACTGAAGCTTTCTTT.

The V gene is TRBV7-2, the J gene TRBJ1-1; no clear D gene. Trimming stripped 3 bases from V and 11 bases from J, with 19 bases between. Looked up from germline, CDR1 is SGHTA and CDR2 is FQGNSA. The CDR3 is made up of 14 amino acids. The CDR3 DNA reads TGTGCCAGCAGCTTCGACCGGACGGGCGGTGACGCTTTCTTT. Translation: CASSFDRTGGDAFF.

The chain uses TRBV4-2 and TRBJ1-2, with D unclear. The germline V gene encodes CDR1 LGHNA and CDR2 YNFKEQ. Trimming shortened V by 5 bases and J by 6 bases, and 13 bases separated the two germline ends. The length of the CDR3 is 13 residues. CDR3 sequence (DNA): TGTGCCAGCAGCTCCACGGCCTTGGATGGCTACACCTTC. It specifies CASSSTALDGYTF.

The chain carries TRBV5-1 and TRBJ1-1; TRBD1 matches 7 bases. This CDR3 spans 16 amino acids. Unmatched junction bases numbered 5, after V lost 0 bases and J lost 0 bases. Germline CDR1 is SGHRS and CDR2 is YFSETQ. The CDR3 is CASSLDGQALNTEAFF. DNA for the CDR3: TGCGCCAGCAGCTTGGATGGACAGGCACTGAACACTGAAGCTTTCTTT.

The V and J genes are TRBV10-3 and TRBJ1-1, with TRBD1 as a possible D gene (5 bases). Looked up from germline, CDR1 is ENHRY and CDR2 is SYGVKD. The CDR3 has 17 residues. V was cut by 2 bases and J by 4 bases, with 20 bases left in between. CDR3 in DNA: TGTGCCATCAGTGAGGTCGGAGGGGCAGGGTTCGCCACTGAAGCTTTCTTT. This encodes CAISEVGGAGFATEAFF.

V and J are TRBV5-4 and TRBJ1-1, with D perhaps matching TRBD1 (6 bases). This CDR3 comprises 15 residues. V lost 6 bases and J 4 bases, leaving 19 bases between the germline ends. CDR1 is SGHNT, CDR2 YYREEE, per germline (reference sequence). CDR3 amino acids: CASTRTATTGTEAFF. In DNA form, the CDR3 reads TGTGCCAGCACTCGGACAGCGACCACAGGCACTGAAGCTTTCTTT.

J is TRBJ2-5 and V is TRBV6-1; TRBD1 matches at 8 bases. The CDR3 consists of 16 residues. J gave up 4 bases and V 4 bases, and 11 bases lay outside the gene matches. Germline CDR1 and CDR2: MNHNS and SASEGT. CDR3 residues: CASSAAGGTKRETQYF. CDR3 nucleotide sequence: TGTGCCAGCAGTGCCGCAGGGGGCACCAAGAGAGAGACCCAGTACTTC.

In its sample, this clone was seen once. The CDR3 DNA sequence: TGTGCCACCAGCTGGGGGACGGCGAACACTGAAGCTTTCTTT. Translating gives CATSWGTANTEAFF. The chain carries TRBV15 and TRBJ1-1, with D maybe TRBD1 (5 bases). Trimming pared 5 bases from V and 1 base from J, leaving 11 bases between. The CDR3 consists of 14 residues. CDR1 and CDR2 (germline): LNHNV, YYDKDF (reference sequence).

The chain uses TRBV27 and TRBJ2-3; D gene uncertain. CDR1 and CDR2 from the germline V gene are MNHEY and SMNVEV (reference sequence). The CDR3 runs 11 residues. V lost 7 bases and J 4 bases, leaving 6 bases between the germline ends. The CDR3 region is CASTPADTQYF. The DNA of the CDR3 is TGTGCCAGCACCCCGGCAGATACGCAGTATTTT.

This clone was seen more than once but under ten times. The genes are TRBV4-3 and TRBJ2-3; 8 nucleotides match TRBD2. This CDR3 spans 18 amino acids. J lost 6 bases, V lost 0 bases, and 14 bases had no gene match. Germline CDR1 is LGHNA and CDR2 is YSLEER. In nucleotides, the CDR3 is TGCGCCAGCAGCCAAGATGGACGGGGGCGGGGGGCATCGGATACGCAGTATTTT. Amino acid sequence: CASSQDGRGRGASDTQYF.

The chain recombines TRBV18 with TRBJ1-3; D call uncertain. V dropped 4 bases and J dropped 4 bases, with 11 bases sitting between them. Germline CDR1 is KGHSH and CDR2 is LQKENI. CDR3 size: 14 residues. CDR3 residues: CASSLGISGNTIYF. The CDR3 coding sequence is TGTGCCAGCTCACTCGGGATTTCAGGAAACACCATATATTTT.

The chain couples TRBV9 to TRBJ1-3; no definite D call. The length of the CDR3 is 13 residues. Germline V lookup: CDR1 SGDLS, CDR2 YYNGEE. V was clipped by 4 bases and J by 8 bases, with 13 bases between them. The CDR3 reads CASSPDGRDTIYF. The DNA of the CDR3 is TGTGCCAGCAGCCCCGACGGGAGAGACACCATATATTTT.

The CDR3 is CASSLAGGEFNEQFF. The CDR3 DNA reads as TGTGCCAGCAGTTTAGCGGGGGGAGAGTTCAATGAGCAGTTCTTC. This chain links TRBV6-6 with TRBJ2-1; 10 nucleotides line up with TRBD2. V lost 4 bases and J lost 6; bases outside the gene matches: 6. Looked up from germline, CDR1 is MNHNY and CDR2 is SVGAGI (reference sequence). This CDR3 contains 15 residues.

The chain combines TRBV28 with TRBJ1-2; possible D gene TRBD1, 6 bases. The CDR3 is made up of 13 amino acids. V was cut by 7 bases and J by 10 bases, with 19 bases left in between. CDR1 is MDHEN, CDR2 SYDVKM, per germline. The CDR3 reads CASIRVQGSYYTF. The CDR3 DNA follows: TGTGCCAGCATAAGGGTTCAGGGGAGTTACTACACCTTC.

This chain connects TRBV6-6 to TRBJ2-5; D ambiguous. The CDR3 contains 14 residues. The germline V gene has CDR1 MNHNY and CDR2 SVGAGI (reference sequence). Deletions cut 4 bases from V and 2 bases from J, with 11 bases between. The chain's CDR3 is CASSSRLIQETQYF. In DNA form, the CDR3 reads TGTGCCAGCAGTTCTCGACTTATACAAGAGACCCAGTACTTC.

The chain links TRBV18 to TRBJ2-5; tentatively, D is TRBD1 or TRBD2 (5 bases each). There are 17 residues in the CDR3. Trimming pared 6 bases from V and 4 bases from J, leaving 24 bases between. The germline CDR1 and CDR2 sequences are KGHSH and LQKENI. CDR3 in DNA: TGTGCCAGCTCCGCAAACCCCGGGACCCTACGGGGAGAGACCCAGTACTTC. This translates into CASSANPGTLRGETQYF.

V gene TRBV13 combines with J gene TRBJ2-3; 9 positions agree with TRBD2. The V gene's germline CDR1 is PRHDT and CDR2 FYEKMQ (reference sequence). V lost 3 bases, J lost 5 bases, and 12 bases stayed unmatched. The CDR3 length is 17 residues. CDR3 loop: CASSFSPLAGGGDTQYF. Written as DNA, the CDR3 is TGTGCCAGCAGCTTCTCCCCCTTGGCGGGGGGGGGAGATACGCAGTATTTT.

The chain recombines TRBV21-1 with TRBJ1-1; TRBD1, as called in the table, went unchecked against the DNA. TRBV21-1 is noted as a pseudogene. The CDR3 covers 16 residues. CDR3 DNA: TGTGCCAGCAGCAAAGGGGACAGGGACCTGAACACTGAAGCTTTCTTT. Amino acid sequence: CASSKGDRDLNTEAFF.

This clone was picked up one time. The chain has TRBV10-3 and TRBJ2-1; D is unclear. Between the trimmed V and J ends, which lost 2 bases and 7 bases, there was a span of 18 bases. Germline V gene data show CDR1 as ENHRY and CDR2 as SYGVKD. CDR3 size: 16 residues. CDR3 region: CAISERVKGHSNEQFF. CDR3 sequence (DNA): TGTGCCATCAGTGAGCGAGTGAAGGGCCATTCTAATGAGCAGTTCTTC.

The chain joins TRBV6-6 to TRBJ2-3; TRBD1 matches at 9 bases. Germline values: CDR1 MNHNY, CDR2 SVGAGI (reference sequence). The CDR3 sequence is 14 residues long. Trimming took 6 bases from V and 4 from J; bases not matched to a gene: 5. The CDR3 region is CASSRGQGADTQYF. CDR3 nucleotide sequence: TGTGCCAGCAGCCGGGGACAGGGAGCAGATACGCAGTATTTT.